Below, 12 T cell receptor beta chains from the same sample are listed, as sequenced in a study of shared clonotypes between healthy human individuals. Using immunoSEQ multiplex PCR, the repertoire was profiled, and TCRdb retains in-frame clones only, with some absent. The sample includes about 2 million clones, roughly 94% of them seen just once. Sequencing was carried out using naive CD4+ T cells sorted from blood. As to subset: CD45RA+ positively selected. These receptors were collected from a man aged 18 to 29 in good health.

This clone has a single count. Different DNA sequences within this sample yield the same CDR3. V usage is TRBV6-5 and J usage is TRBJ1-2; 9 nucleotides line up with TRBD1. With 5 bases clipped from V and 8 bases from J, the junction kept 6 bases outside the gene matches. The CDR3 length is 13 residues. The germline gives CDR1 MNHEY, CDR2 SVGAGI. CDR3 sequence: CASSRGQGRGYTF. DNA of the CDR3: TGTGCCAGCAGTCGCGGACAGGGGCGAGGCTACACCTTC.

This chain links TRBV11-2 with TRBJ1-6; D possibly corresponds to TRBD1 (6 bases). With 1 base removed from V and 7 bases from J, the gap between germline ends came to 11 bases. CDR3 length: 15 amino acids. Germline V gene data show CDR1 as SGHAT and CDR2 as FQNNGV. The CDR3 nucleotides read TGTGCCAGCAGCTTAGGGGGGGCGCGGAATTCACCCCTCCACTTT. Translation gives CASSLGGARNSPLHF. Full variable domain (remainder filled in from reference TRBV11-2 and TRBJ1-6): EAGVAQSPRYKIIEKRQSVAFWCNPISGHATLYWYQQILGQGPKLLIQFQNNGVVDDSQLPKDRFSAERLKGVDSTLKIQPAKLEDSAVYLCASSLGGARNSPLHFGNGTRLTVT.

This rearrangement joins TRBV10-3 to TRBJ2-1, with D hard to call. The CDR3 totals 13 residues. With 2 bases removed from V and 7 bases from J, the gap between germline ends came to 9 bases. Germline V gene sequence: CDR1 ENHRY, CDR2 SYGVKD. The CDR3 loop reads CAISEGPGNEQFF. CDR3 sequence (DNA): TGTGCCATCAGTGAGGGCCCGGGTAATGAGCAGTTCTTC.

This rearrangement joins TRBV6-1 to TRBJ2-7; a possible D gene is TRBD1 (5 bases). Germline V gene lookup returns CDR1 MNHNS and CDR2 SASEGT. This CDR3 is built from 12 residues. Trimming stripped 2 bases from V and 5 bases from J, with 7 bases between. CDR3 loop: CASSEQGNEQYF. The CDR3 DNA follows: TGTGCCAGCAGTGAACAGGGAAACGAGCAGTACTTC.

Concerning this clone itself: Other DNA sequences from this sample encode an identical CDR3 as well. The gene calls are TRBV5-1 and TRBJ2-5; maybe TRBD1 (6 bases). CDR3 size: 13 residues. Trimming took 5 bases from V and 1 from J, leaving 9 bases between them. Germline CDR1 SGHRS, CDR2 YFSETQ. The CDR3 coding sequence is TGCGCCAGCAGTTCAGGGGCCCAAGAGACCCAGTACTTC. This gives the protein CASSSGAQETQYF.

This chain links TRBV25-1 with TRBJ2-3; 7 nucleotides agree with TRBD1. J lost 0 bases, V lost 1 base, and 7 bases had no gene match. Germline CDR1 MGHDK, CDR2 SYGVNS. There are 17 residues in the CDR3. CDR3 sequence (DNA): TGTGCCAGCAGTGAATCAGATAGGGGGCCTAGCACAGATACGCAGTATTTT. This gives the protein CASSESDRGPSTDTQYF. Full variable domain (outside the CDR3, taken from reference TRBV25-1 and TRBJ2-3): EADIYQTPRYLVIGTGKKITLECSQTMGHDKMYWYQQDPGMELHLIHYSYGVNSTEKGDLSSESTVSRIRTEHFPLTLESARPSHTSQYLCASSESDRGPSTDTQYFGPGTRLTVL.

The rearrangement uses TRBV2 and TRBJ1-4; TRBD1 agrees at 8 bases. Germline V lookup: CDR1 SNHLY, CDR2 FYNNEI. The CDR3 is 14 residues long. V shed 4 bases and J 4 bases; nucleotides not matched to a gene: 2. The CDR3 spells CASSGQGLNEKLFF. In DNA form, the CDR3 reads TGTGCCAGCAGTGGACAGGGGCTTAATGAAAAACTGTTTTTT. Looking up the rest from reference TRBV2 and TRBJ1-4 gives the full variable domain: EPEVTQTPSHQVTQMGQEVILRCVPISNHLYFYWYRQILGQKVEFLVSFYNNEISEKSEIFDDQFSVERPDGSNFTLKIRSTKLEDSAMYFCASSGQGLNEKLFFGSGTQLSVL.

The rearrangement uses TRBV9 and TRBJ2-2, with D unresolved. Germline-derived CDR1 and CDR2 are SGDLS and YYNGEE. V gave up 0 bases and J gave up 3 bases, with 15 bases separating them. CDR3 length: 17 amino acids. The CDR3 nucleotides are TGTGCCAGCAGCGTAGGAGTAGGCCTAAAGGACACCGGGGAGCTGTTTTTT. Residues: CASSVGVGLKDTGELFF.

The chain combines TRBV14 with TRBJ1-3; tentatively, D is TRBD1 (6 bases). V was pared by 1 base and J by 2 bases, with 9 bases between. There are 15 residues in the CDR3. CDR1 and CDR2 from the germline V gene are SGHDN and FVKESK. CDR3 sequence: CASSQVGTTGNTIYF. DNA of the CDR3: TGTGCCAGCAGCCAAGTAGGGACAACTGGAAACACCATATATTTT.

The genes are TRBV18 and TRBJ2-2; D is ambiguous. Germline V gives CDR1 KGHSH, CDR2 LQKENI. There are 13 residues in the CDR3. V lost 3 bases, J lost 4 bases, and 6 bases lay in between. The chain's CDR3 is CASSPAVTGELFF. CDR3 sequence (DNA): TGTGCCAGCTCACCGGCAGTCACCGGGGAGCTGTTTTTT.

This clone is a singleton in its sample. The genes are TRBV11-2 and TRBJ2-7; D is unclear. The CDR3 spans 12 residues. V gave up 5 bases and J gave up 1 base, with 6 bases separating them. In germline, CDR1 is SGHAT, CDR2 FQNNGV. DNA for the CDR3: TGTGCCAGCAGCCAAGCGTCCTACGAGCAGTACTTC. This translates into CASSQASYEQYF.

The chain carries TRBV9 and TRBJ1-2; 9 nucleotides agree with TRBD1. Trimming cost V 4 bases and J 4 bases; bases outside gene matches: 2. This CDR3 spans 13 amino acids. Germline values: CDR1 SGDLS, CDR2 YYNGEE. The CDR3 reads CASSQGQGYGYTF. The CDR3 coding sequence is TGTGCCAGCAGCCAGGGACAGGGCTATGGCTACACCTTC.